This T cell receptor (beta chain) was retrieved from a study of regulatory T cells in long-lasting Graves disease. Overall study context: The study counted Graves' disease as persistent given over 5 years of antithyroid drugs and positive TSH receptor antibodies.

To make TCR beta libraries, researchers used iRepertoire HTBI primers and Arm-PCR of CDR3 regions. Authors' processing steps: Identified across the samples were around 62 TRBV segments and about 15 TRBJ segments. TCRdb itself ran the multiplex PCR reads through MiXCR, one entry per CDR3 protein. The V and J calls follow TCRdb's processing rather than the paper's. The data show a few hundred thousand distinct CDR3 sequences, 20% to 30% seen once. Regarding time point: persistent/refractory GD, antithyroid drugs over 5 years with positive TRAb. There was RNA extracted from PBMCs, and the TCR library was made from it. A peripheral blood sample, roughly 9.8 milliliters in volume, was drawn into EDTA tubes. Findings and limits, study-wide: Relative to new patients (966), persistent patients exhibited greater sharing of public clonotypes (approximately 2,800).

This clonotype was found many times. What it binds is not known. The receptor's source is a female donor with Graves disease. The starting material was peripheral blood mononuclear cells (PBMCs), obtained when the disease was refractory, from a patient treated with antithyroid drugs.

DNA for the CDR3: TGCAGTGCCAACAGGGGGCAGGAGACCCAGTACTTC. Residues: CSANRGQETQYF. The chain recombines TRBV20-1 with TRBJ2-5; 9 bases fit TRBD1. This CDR3 is 12 amino acids long. The germline CDR1 and CDR2 sequences are DFQATT and SNEGSKA (reference sequence). V shed 6 bases, J shed 5 bases, and the junction held 4 bases outside the gene matches.